This T cell receptor (beta chain) was sequenced during a study of T-cell reconstitution after alpha-beta-depleted transplantation in children. Study-level results: Reportedly, roughly two months post-transplant, alpha-beta T cells arose from several hundred expanded graft clones.

This clonotype came up many times. Its antigen is undetermined. This sample's TCRbeta library carried unique molecular identifier barcodes. From the PCR reads, TCRdb called clonotypes with MiXCR, one entry per CDR3 protein. The sample has 550,000 to 600,000 distinct CDR3 sequences; about 21% are singletons. The CDR3 consists of 13 residues. The V and J ends lost 0 bases and 4 bases respectively, with 7 bases between them. Germline values: CDR1 SGHDT, CDR2 YYEEEE. This receptor was obtained from a boy under two years old who had a stem cell transplant for acute myeloid leukemia, so the T cells may come from the graft donor. This chain uses TRBV5-6 with TRBJ2-5; D remains unclear. This specimen consisted of PBMCs, mostly from graft donor cells, obtained 360 days after TCRalphabeta/CD19-depleted stem cell transplant. Written as DNA, the CDR3 is TGTGCCAGCAGCTTGGGGGCTGGAGAGACCCAGTACTTC. The encoded protein is CASSLGAGETQYF.